These 29 T cell receptor beta chains were sequenced from one sample in a study of radiotherapy plus CTLA-4 blockade in lung cancer. Sequenced by immunoSEQ multiplex PCR; TCRdb stores in-frame clones only, minus some. The sample lists 40,000 to 50,000 clones; around 86% were seen once. The specimen comprised peripheral blood, sampled from a patient treated with radiotherapy plus ipilimumab. Every receptor here comes from a human donor with non-small cell lung cancer who had stable disease on radiotherapy plus ipilimumab.

Notes on this clone: Other DNA variants within this sample encode the same CDR3. V and J are TRBV5-4 and TRBJ1-4; TRBD1 is a possible D gene (5 bases). This CDR3 has 13 amino acids. Germline V CDR1 and CDR2: SGHNT, YYREEE (reference sequence). V lost 3 bases and J 8 bases, leaving 11 bases between the germline ends. The DNA for the CDR3 is TGTGCCAGCAGCTCGGGGGTGGGGGAAAAACTGTTTTTT. It translates to CASSSGVGEKLFF.

This clone was seen just once. The V gene is TRBV15, the J gene TRBJ1-2, with D unresolved. Trimming took off 2 bases at V and 4 bases at J, with 26 bases between the two ends. In germline, CDR1 is LNHNV, CDR2 YYDKDF (reference sequence). The CDR3 runs to 19 residues. The CDR3 DNA reads as TGTGCCACCAGCAGATCTATCAGCGGGAGAAGATCTTTAGGCTATGGCTACACCTTC. Translated: CATSRSISGRRSLGYGYTF.

The rearrangement uses TRBV6-5 and TRBJ2-7, with D perhaps matching TRBD1 (5 bases). CDR3 length equals 14 residues. Germline CDR1 and CDR2: MNHEY and SVGAGI. Trimming left V 5 bases short and J 1 base short, with 12 bases between. DNA of the CDR3: TGTGCCAGCAGTCCTCGAAGGGGATCCTACGAGCAGTACTTC. Protein sequence: CASSPRRGSYEQYF.

This clone was seen a handful of times. The chain employs TRBV21-1 and TRBJ2-7; the tabulated D call, TRBD1, remains unverified against the DNA. TRBV21-1 counts as a pseudogene. The CDR3 is 22 amino acids. The CDR3 spells CASSKGTTGPGAEPLSSYEQYF. CDR3 DNA sequence: TGTGCCAGCAGCAAAGGGACGACAGGTCCTGGGGCGGAACCCTTGAGCTCCTACGAGCAGTACTTC.

There are a few counts of this clone. The chain has TRBV9 and TRBJ2-5; tentatively, D is TRBD2 (7 bases). The CDR3 sequence is 15 residues long. The ends were cut back, 0 bases at V and 4 bases at J, with 13 bases in the middle. The germline gives CDR1 SGDLS, CDR2 YYNGEE. The CDR3 DNA reads TGTGCCAGCAGCGTAGCCGAGGGGGGGAGAGAGACCCAGTACTTC. Translation: CASSVAEGGRETQYF.

By sample share, this clone is medium-sized. The chain combines TRBV30 with TRBJ2-1, with D perhaps TRBD2 (5 bases). Trimming stripped 3 bases from V and 8 bases from J, with 17 bases between. There are 14 residues in the CDR3. Germline values: CDR1 GTSNPN, CDR2 SVGIG (reference sequence). Here the CDR3 reads CAWRVGVGLDEQFF. The CDR3 DNA follows: TGTGCCTGGAGGGTGGGAGTGGGTTTGGATGAGCAGTTCTTC.

The CDR3, as DNA: TGTGCCAGCAGTCGCGGCACAGATACGCAGTATTTT. Residues: CASSRGTDTQYF. V usage is TRBV13 and J usage is TRBJ2-3; D is ambiguous. V dropped 6 bases and J dropped 1 base, with 5 bases sitting between them. Germline V CDR1 and CDR2: PRHDT, FYEKMQ (reference sequence). The CDR3 is made up of 12 amino acids. The full variable domain, with the rest looked up from reference TRBV13 and TRBJ2-3, is AAGVIQSPRHLIKEKRETATLKCYPIPRHDTVYWYQQGPGQDPQFLISFYEKMQSDKGSIPDRFSAQQFSDYHSELNMSSLELGDSALYFCASSRGTDTQYFGPGTRLTVL.

This chain links TRBV6-5 with TRBJ1-2, with a tentative D call TRBD1 (5 bases). Germline assignment: CDR1 MNHEY and CDR2 SVGAGI. The CDR3 loop spans 15 amino acids. V was trimmed by 2 bases and J by 1 base, leaving 11 bases between them. Written as DNA, the CDR3 is TGTGCCAGCAGTTACCAACAGGAGCTTAACTATGGCTACACCTTC. It encodes CASSYQQELNYGYTF.

This clone was detected a few times. Here the CDR3 reads CASSLRDSLSGQYF. The CDR3 DNA is TGTGCCAGCAGCCTGCGGGACAGCCTTTCGGGGCAGTACTTC. J is TRBJ2-7 and V is TRBV7-2; the D gene is possibly TRBD1 (7 bases). The V and J ends lost 5 bases and 9 bases respectively, with 20 bases between them. The CDR3 contains 14 residues. From germline, CDR1 is SGHTA and CDR2 FQGNSA.

The V call is TRBV19, the J call TRBJ2-5; tentative D call: TRBD2 (6 bases). The V end was cut by 4 bases, the J end by 5 bases, with 17 bases between. The germline CDR1 and CDR2 sequences are LNHDA and SQIVND (reference sequence). CDR3 size: 15 residues. The CDR3 DNA reads TGTGCCAGTAGTAGGGCTAGCGCGCCACCTGAGACCCAGTACTTC. Its protein is CASSRASAPPETQYF.

The chain recombines TRBV2 with TRBJ2-3; 11 positions agree with TRBD2. V trimming: 8 bases; J trimming: 3 bases; junction bases outside the gene matches: 10. This CDR3 is 16 amino acids long. Per germline, CDR1 SNHLY and CDR2 FYNNEI. The CDR3 here is CASRRGLAGGTDTQYF. The CDR3 DNA is TGTGCCAGCCGGAGGGGGCTAGCGGGAGGAACAGATACGCAGTATTTT.

This chain joins TRBV4-2 and TRBJ2-7; the D gene is possibly TRBD2 (5 bases). This CDR3 region has 13 residues. From germline, CDR1 is LGHNA and CDR2 YNFKEQ. Trimming shortened V by 4 bases and J by 2 bases, and 9 bases separated the two germline ends. The CDR3, as DNA: TGTGCCAGCAGCCCTGGACTCACCTACGAGCAGTACTTC. Translation: CASSPGLTYEQYF.

This clone is classed as medium-sized. The J gene is TRBJ1-2, the V gene TRBV25-1; D perhaps matches TRBD1 (5 bases). Germline CDR1 is MGHDK and CDR2 is SYGVNS. The V end lost 4 bases, the J end lost 7 bases, and 10 bases lay between the germline ends. The CDR3 runs 12 residues. In DNA form, the CDR3 reads TGTGCCAGCAGTGTATCGGGGGTTGGCTACACCTTC. As protein: CASSVSGVGYTF.

The rearrangement uses TRBV11-2 and TRBJ2-7, with TRBD2 matching over 13 bases. Germline V gives CDR1 SGHAT, CDR2 FQNNGV. V gave up 1 base and J gave up 6 bases; unmatched junction bases: 0. This CDR3 is 14 amino acids long. As DNA, the CDR3 is TGTGCCAGCAGCTTAGGACTAGCGGGGGGCGAGCAGTACTTC. Translating gives CASSLGLAGGEQYF.

The V and J genes are TRBV4-1 and TRBJ2-7; 8 bases match TRBD2. Germline trimming cut 3 bases from V and 5 bases from J; bases unmatched to any gene: 6. The germline gives CDR1 MGHRA, CDR2 YSYEKL. The CDR3 runs 14 residues. The CDR3 loop is CASSHPPSGHEQYF. The CDR3 DNA is TGCGCCAGCAGCCACCCCCCTAGCGGGCACGAGCAGTACTTC.

This chain uses TRBV10-3 with TRBJ2-2; 10 nucleotides match TRBD2. Losses at the gene ends were 9 bases for V and 1 base for J; bases not matched to a gene: 17. The germline gives CDR1 ENHRY, CDR2 SYGVKD. This CDR3 region has 19 residues. CDR3 coding DNA: TGTGCCATTTCTACTACCGGGACTAGCGATATCCTGAACACCGGGGAGCTGTTTTTT. Encoded protein: CAISTTGTSDILNTGELFF.

The chain is built from TRBV30 and TRBJ2-3; 12 nucleotides match TRBD2. Germline V CDR1 and CDR2: GTSNPN, SVGIG (reference sequence). V trimming: 5 bases; J trimming: 6 bases; junction bases outside the gene matches: 3. The CDR3 length is 13 residues. The CDR3 loop is CAWSLAGGDTQYF. The DNA of the CDR3 is TGTGCCTGGTCCCTAGCGGGGGGGGATACGCAGTATTTT.

The rearrangement uses TRBV7-6 and TRBJ2-1; 13 positions agree with TRBD2. The CDR3 has 19 residues. Germline trimming cut 1 base from V and 4 bases from J; bases unmatched to any gene: 10. CDR1 and CDR2 (germline): SGHVS, FNYEAQ. CDR3 in amino acids: CASSLGTPGTSGKYNEQFF. The CDR3 DNA follows: TGTGCCAGCAGCTTAGGGACCCCGGGGACTAGCGGGAAGTACAATGAGCAGTTCTTC.

The chain recombines TRBV9 with TRBJ2-2, with 10 bases matching TRBD2. Per the germline V gene, CDR1 is SGDLS and CDR2 is YYNGEE. CDR3 length: 18 amino acids. The V and J ends lost 0 bases and 4 bases, in that order; junction bases with no gene match: 9. In DNA, the CDR3 is TGTGCCAGCAGCGTAGCTGTTTGGACTAGCGGAGTCACCGGGGAGCTGTTTTTT. It codes for CASSVAVWTSGVTGELFF. The full variable domain, completed using reference TRBV9 and TRBJ2-2, is DSGVTQTPKHLITATGQRVTLRCSPRSGDLSVYWYQQSLDQGLQFLIQYYNGEERAKGNILERFSAQQFPDLHSELNLSSLELGDSALYFCASSVAVWTSGVTGELFFGEGSRLTVL.

This CDR3 reads CASSRRVALTGELFF. For the CDR3, the DNA is TGTGCCAGCAGCCGCCGAGTAGCGTTGACCGGGGAGCTGTTTTTT. The chain recombines TRBV11-2 with TRBJ2-2; D is perhaps TRBD2 (5 bases). With 5 bases removed from V and 5 bases from J, the gap between germline ends came to 15 bases. The germline V gene has CDR1 SGHAT and CDR2 FQNNGV. The CDR3 is made up of 15 amino acids.

This clone turned up a few times. V is TRBV5-1 and J is TRBJ2-7; 12 bases line up with TRBD2. The V segment lost 2 bases and the J segment 4 bases; nucleotides outside the gene matches: 7. Germline loops: CDR1 SGHRS, CDR2 YFSETQ. There are 16 residues in the CDR3. The CDR3 nucleotides read TGCGCCAGCAGCTTAACTTCTAGCGGGAGGGGGTACGAGCAGTACTTC. This translates into CASSLTSSGRGYEQYF.

The rearrangement links TRBV9 to TRBJ2-7; 8 bases are a match to TRBD2. From germline, CDR1 is SGDLS and CDR2 YYNGEE. The junction had 5 bases not matched to a gene; V was cut back by 0 bases and J by 0 bases. CDR3 length: 16 amino acids. The CDR3 DNA reads TGTGCCAGCAGCGTAGGGGTAGCGGGAAGCTCCTACGAGCAGTACTTC. Translation gives CASSVGVAGSSYEQYF.

This clone was recorded only once. The rearrangement uses TRBV19 and TRBJ2-1; TRBD2 agrees at 7 bases. This CDR3 is 16 amino acids long. J gave up 3 bases and V 0 bases, and 5 bases lay outside the gene matches. Germline V gene data show CDR1 as LNHDA and CDR2 as SQIVND (reference sequence). CDR3 in amino acids: CASSIDPLADYNEQFF. CDR3 coding DNA: TGTGCCAGTAGTATAGATCCCCTAGCGGACTACAATGAGCAGTTCTTC.

This clone was detected a few times. Other DNA sequences in the same sample also yield this CDR3. V usage is TRBV7-2 and J usage is TRBJ2-5, with D possibly being TRBD2 (6 bases). Trimming cost V 0 bases and J 5 bases, with 13 bases left between them. Germline loops: CDR1 SGHTA, CDR2 FQGNSA. This CDR3 comprises 15 residues. The CDR3 nucleotides read TGTGCCAGCAGCTTAGCTAGCGGAGGGGTGGAGACCCAGTACTTC. As protein: CASSLASGGVETQYF. Full variable domain (outside the CDR3, taken from reference TRBV7-2 and TRBJ2-5): GAGVSQSPSNKVTEKGKDVELRCDPISGHTALYWYRQSLGQGLEFLIYFQGNSAPDKSGLPSDRFSAERTGGSVSTLTIQRTQQEDSAVYLCASSLASGGVETQYFGPGTRLLVL.

CDR3 protein: CASSQMNTGELFF. The CDR3 region has the DNA TGTGCCAGCAGCCAGATGAACACCGGGGAGCTGTTTTTT. J is TRBJ2-2 and V is TRBV2; D uncertain. The CDR3 covers 13 residues. V was trimmed by 6 bases and J by 1 base, leaving 6 bases between them. CDR1 and CDR2 from the germline V gene are SNHLY and FYNNEI.

In this sample, this clone turned up once. The rearrangement uses TRBV5-1 and TRBJ1-1, with D uncertain. V dropped 4 bases and J dropped 0 bases, with 13 bases sitting between them. Germline V lookup: CDR1 SGHRS, CDR2 YFSETQ. This CDR3 region has 15 residues. This CDR3 reads CASSQDPGVNTEAFF. CDR3 coding DNA: TGCGCCAGCAGCCAGGACCCGGGAGTGAACACTGAAGCTTTCTTT. The variable domain in full, with the rest retrieved from reference TRBV5-1 and TRBJ1-1, is KAGVTQTPRYLIKTRGQQVTLSCSPISGHRSVSWYQQTPGQGLQFLFEYFSETQRNKGNFPGRFSGRQFSNSRSEMNVSTLELGDSALYLCASSQDPGVNTEAFFGQGTRLTVV.

V usage is TRBV10-3 and J usage is TRBJ1-4, with 7 nucleotides matching TRBD1. The CDR3 sequence is 13 residues long. The J segment lost 5 bases and the V segment lost 7 bases, leaving 4 bases of the junction unmatched. Germline V gene sequence: CDR1 ENHRY, CDR2 SYGVKD. CDR3 residues: CAITRGPNEKLFF. CDR3 coding DNA: TGTGCCATCACGAGGGGGCCAAATGAAAAACTGTTTTTT.

The chain joins TRBV7-5 to TRBJ1-1; the tabulated D call, TRBD1, remains unverified against the DNA. TRBV7-5 is annotated as a pseudogene. This CDR3 has 15 amino acids. This CDR3 is CARSSPTRSNTEAFF. The CDR3 DNA reads as TGTGCCAGAAGCTCCCCGACACGATCGAACACTGAAGCTTTCTTT.

The chain combines TRBV27 with TRBJ2-3; 7 positions match TRBD2. Germline assignment: CDR1 MNHEY and CDR2 SMNVEV (reference sequence). This CDR3 is built from 17 residues. J lost 10 bases, V lost 5 bases, and 21 bases had no gene match. The CDR3 nucleotides read TGTGCCAGCAGTCCTCGCACTAGCGACCCCTTCGCCGGCTCGCAGTATTTT. Translated: CASSPRTSDPFAGSQYF.